A single sample is the source of the 16 T cell receptor beta chains below, sequenced in a study of glioma-infiltrating T cells. The iRepertoire nested amplicon-rescue multiplex PCR amplified TCR alpha and beta CDR3s from RNA. In TCRdb, the multiplex PCR reads were re-called with MiXCR into one record per CDR3 protein. Of about 180,000 distinct CDR3 sequences in the sample, over 40% are singletons; the top ten hold 5.2%. The sequenced sample consisted of glioma tissue, nonneoplastic brain tissue, or PBMCs (not recorded which). These receptors came from a human donor with low-grade glioma or glioblastoma, undergoing nonglioma brain surgery, or in good health (not recorded which).

In regard to this clonotype: At one end, the junction sequence differs from germline, possibly due to a read error. This chain joins TRBV15 and TRBJ1-5; D is uncertain. The CDR3 covers 14 residues. The germline CDR1 and CDR2 sequences are LNHNV and YYDKDF (reference sequence). The CDR3 loop reads CATSRDWADQPKHF. The CDR3, as DNA: TGTGCCACAAGCAGAGACTGGGCAGATCAGCCCAAGCATTTT.

Points on this clonotype: Sequence at one end of the junction differs from germline and may be a read error. The CDR3 bases are TGTGCCACCAAGGAACACGGCAAAGATACGAAGTATTTT. The encoded protein is CATKEHGKDTKYF. V gene TRBV11-2 combines with J gene TRBJ2-3; no reliable D call. CDR3 size: 13 residues. In germline, CDR1 is SGHAT, CDR2 FQNNGV.

Turning to this clonotype: Germline is not matched at one junction end, which may reflect a read error. The V call is TRBV27, the J call TRBJ1-5, with D uncertain. CDR3 length: 13 residues. The germline gives CDR1 MNHEY, CDR2 SMNVEV (reference sequence). The CDR3 protein is CASSNDKNQPHHF. CDR3 nucleotides: TGTGCCAGCAGTAACGACAAGAACCAGCCCCATCATTTT.

This clonotype has ten or more counts. The V and J genes are TRBV10-3 and TRBJ1-5, with TRBD1 matching 7 bases. V was pared by 3 bases and J by 5 bases, with 4 bases of the junction left unmatched. CDR3 length equals 14 residues. CDR1 is ENHRY, CDR2 SYGVKD, per germline. The CDR3 nucleotides are TGTGCCATCAGTGACGGGACAGACTATCAGCCCCAGCATTTT. Amino acids: CAISDGTDYQPQHF.

The rearrangement uses TRBV10-3 and TRBJ2-7, with 8 bases lining up with TRBD2. From germline, CDR1 is ENHRY and CDR2 SYGVKD. The CDR3 sequence is 13 residues long. V dropped 7 bases and J dropped 3; count of bases not matched to a gene: 5. The CDR3 sequence: CAINSGSLYEQYF. The CDR3 nucleotides read TGTGCCATCAACAGCGGGAGTCTCTACGAGCAGTACTTC.

With respect to this clonotype: A much larger clone differs by one base, so this may be a read error. The rearrangement links TRBV7-2 to TRBJ2-7; D possibly corresponds to TRBD1 (6 bases). From germline, CDR1 is SGHTA and CDR2 FQGNSA. V shed 4 bases and J shed 3 bases, with 16 bases lying between them. The CDR3 runs 15 residues. This chain's CDR3 is CASSSSDRGHYEQYF. CDR3 nucleotides: TGTGCCAGCAGCTCCTCGGACCGGGGACACTACGAGCAGTACTTC.

Regarding this clonotype: One end of the junction fails to match germline, which may point to a read error. This CDR3 reads CARSSQLAGHNEQFF. The CDR3 DNA sequence: TGTGCCAGAAGTTCGCAACTAGCGGGACACAATGAGCAGTTCTTC. This rearrangement joins TRBV27 to TRBJ2-1; 10 bases are a match to TRBD2. The germline V gene has CDR1 MNHEY and CDR2 SMNVEV (reference sequence). The CDR3 loop spans 15 amino acids.

This clonotype has a count of ten or more. The rearrangement uses TRBV19 and TRBJ1-5; D is undetermined. The CDR3 is made up of 14 amino acids. Germline assignment: CDR1 LNHDA and CDR2 SQIVND (reference sequence). The V gene lost 5 bases and the J gene lost 7 bases, with 15 bases spanning the gap. The CDR3 sequence is CASSLPVDGQPQHF. The CDR3 nucleotides read TGTGCCAGTAGTTTACCAGTAGATGGGCAGCCCCAGCATTTT.

This clonotype was counted a single time. This may be a read error, as it is one base from a much larger clone. The CDR3 protein is CASSLPQGRNIKYF. For the CDR3, the DNA is TGTGCCAGCAGTCTTCCACAGGGGAGAAACATTAAGTACTTC. The J gene is TRBJ2-4, the V gene TRBV28; TRBD1 aligns across 7 bases. This CDR3 has 14 residues. Germline values: CDR1 MDHEN, CDR2 SYDVKM.

Worth noting for this clonotype: A much larger clone sits a single nucleotide away, making a read error possible. The gene calls are TRBV7-2 and TRBJ2-2; D is ambiguous. CDR1 is SGHTA, CDR2 FQGNSA, per germline. CDR3 length: 13 residues. CDR3 sequence (DNA): TGTGCCAGCACCTTAGTTAGGACCGGGGAGCTGTTTTTT. Translation: CASTLVRTGELFF.

The rearrangement links TRBV18 to TRBJ1-4; TRBD1 matches at 7 bases. The CDR3 loop spans 14 amino acids. V was pared by 7 bases and J by 4 bases, with 6 bases of the junction left unmatched. Germline loops: CDR1 KGHSH, CDR2 LQKENI. CDR3 protein: CASYQTGINEKLFF. The CDR3 bases are TGTGCCAGCTACCAGACAGGGATTAATGAAAAACTGTTTTTT.

This chain links TRBV5-1 with TRBJ2-7; D ambiguous. V lost 2 bases to trimming and J lost 6 bases, with 21 bases between them. CDR1 SGHRS and CDR2 YFSETQ come from the germline V gene. The CDR3 has 16 amino acids. CDR3: CASSFHGVNNVGEQYF. The CDR3 nucleotides are TGCGCCAGCAGCTTCCATGGGGTTAACAACGTAGGCGAGCAGTACTTC.

With regard to this clonotype: The junction and the germline gene differ at one end; a read error may be behind it. This chain uses TRBV12-3 or TRBV12-4 with TRBJ2-5; tentative D call: TRBD2 (5 bases). The CDR3 contains 13 residues. This chain's CDR3 is CASGLRAQETQYF. The DNA of the CDR3 is TGTGCCAGCGGTTTGAGGGCTCAAGAGACCCAGTACTTC.

In its sample, this clonotype was seen a few times. The chain links TRBV5-1 to TRBJ1-5; D possibly corresponds to TRBD1 (5 bases). This CDR3 contains 14 residues. The germline V gene has CDR1 SGHRS and CDR2 YFSETQ. Deletions cut 4 bases from V and 7 bases from J, with 15 bases between. The CDR3, as DNA: TGCGCCAGCAGCCCTAACCCCAGGGTCCAGCCCCAGCATTTT. As protein: CASSPNPRVQPQHF.

V usage is TRBV2 and J usage is TRBJ2-1; 11 bases are a match to TRBD1. Germline CDR1 reads SNHLY; CDR2 reads FYNNEI. The length of the CDR3 is 15 residues. V shed 7 bases and J 6 bases; nucleotides not matched to a gene: 8. The CDR3 spells CASTHGGTGGNEQFF. Here the CDR3 DNA reads TGTGCCAGCACCCACGGGGGGACAGGGGGCAATGAGCAGTTCTTC. The full variable domain, with the rest looked up from reference TRBV2 and TRBJ2-1, is EPEVTQTPSHQVTQMGQEVILRCVPISNHLYFYWYRQILGQKVEFLVSFYNNEISEKSEIFDDQFSVERPDGSNFTLKIRSTKLEDSAMYFCASTHGGTGGNEQFFGPGTRLTVL.

The rearrangement links TRBV6-5 to TRBJ2-3; 8 nucleotides agree with TRBD2. Germline loops: CDR1 MNHEY, CDR2 SVGAGI. The CDR3 has 17 residues. J gave up 2 bases and V 10 bases, and 17 bases lay outside the gene matches. The CDR3 spells CAISFGTIAGNTDTQYF. In DNA form, the CDR3 reads TGTGCCATCAGCTTCGGAACTATAGCGGGGAACACAGATACGCAGTATTTT.